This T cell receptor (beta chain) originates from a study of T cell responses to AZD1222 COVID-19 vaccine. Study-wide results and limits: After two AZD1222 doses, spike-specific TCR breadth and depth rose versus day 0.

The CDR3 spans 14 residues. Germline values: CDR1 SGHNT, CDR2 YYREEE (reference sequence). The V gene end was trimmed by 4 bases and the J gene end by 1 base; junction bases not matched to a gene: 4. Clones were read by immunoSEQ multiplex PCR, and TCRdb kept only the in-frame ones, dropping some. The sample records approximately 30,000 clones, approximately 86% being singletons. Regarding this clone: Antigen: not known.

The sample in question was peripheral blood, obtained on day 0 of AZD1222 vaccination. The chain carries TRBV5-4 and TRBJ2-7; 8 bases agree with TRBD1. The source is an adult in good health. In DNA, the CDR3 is TGTGCCAGCAGCCCGGGACAGGCTTCCTACGAGCAGTACTTC. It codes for CASSPGQASYEQYF.